The rows below give T cell receptor beta chains drawn from one sample of a study of vaccination and CD4 T cells after COVID-19. MiXCR, run by TCRdb on the PCR reads, gives a single entry per CDR3 protein. The sample holds approximately 15,000 distinct CDR3 sequences, 30% to 40% seen once. Their cognate antigens are unknown. Sequenced here: CD4+ T cells from blood, cultured in vitro, sampled before SARS-CoV-2 vaccination. Source of these receptors: a human donor who had recovered from COVID-19. Both conserved end residues are part of each CDR3. D genes are given only for firm matches. Size values are once, few and many counts, or a class for expanded clones, and some rows have none.

J gene: TRBJ1-3
V gene: TRBV6-1
D gene: TRBD1
clone size: .
CDR3 DNA: TGTGCCACCGAGGACAGGGGGCAAGGAAACACCATATATTTT
CDR3 protein: CATEDRGQGNTIYF

J gene: TRBJ2-7
V gene: TRBV7-9
D gene: TRBD2
clone size: .
CDR3 DNA: TGTGCCAGCAGCCAGCGGGAGCTTCTCTACGAGCAGTACTTC
CDR3 protein: CASSQRELLYEQYF

J gene: TRBJ2-7
V gene: TRBV6-1
D gene: .
clone size: .
CDR3 DNA: TGTGCCAGCAGTGGGGACCGCACCTACGAGCAGTACTTC
CDR3 protein: CASSGDRTYEQYF

J gene: TRBJ1-5
V gene: TRBV7-9
D gene: .
clone size: .
CDR3 DNA: TGTGCCAGCAGCTTAACAGGTCCTTGGCCCCAGCATTTT
CDR3 protein: CASSLTGPWPQHF

J gene: TRBJ2-2
V gene: TRBV11-3
D gene: .
clone size: .
CDR3 DNA: TGTGCCAGCAGCCAAACGGTGGCTAACACCGGGGAGCTGTTTTTT
CDR3 protein: CASSQTVANTGELFF

J gene: TRBJ1-2
V gene: TRBV24-1
D gene: .
clone size: few
CDR3 DNA: TGTGCCACCAGTGATTTTCAGGGCTATGGCTACACCTTC
CDR3 protein: CATSDFQGYGYTF

J gene: TRBJ1-1
V gene: TRBV7-2
D gene: .
clone size: few
CDR3 DNA: TGTGCCAGCAGCTTAGGCAGAGAAGCTTTCTTT
CDR3 protein: CASSLGREAFF

J gene: TRBJ1-5
V gene: TRBV6-5
D gene: .
clone size: .
CDR3 DNA: TGTGCCAGCAGTTACTCTGAGGGTAGCAATCAGCCCCAGCATTTT
CDR3 protein: CASSYSEGSNQPQHF

J gene: TRBJ1-6
V gene: TRBV27
D gene: TRBD1
clone size: few
CDR3 DNA: TGTGCCAGCAGCCGGGACAGGGGAGGTTCACCCCTCCACTTT
CDR3 protein: CASSRDRGGSPLHF

J gene: TRBJ2-3
V gene: TRBV4-3
D gene: .
clone size: .
CDR3 DNA: TGCGCCAGCAGCCAAGCACAGGGGGGGGAGGTGGATACGCAGTATTTT
CDR3 protein: CASSQAQGGEVDTQYF

J gene: TRBJ2-3
V gene: TRBV10-3
D gene: TRBD1
clone size: .
CDR3 DNA: TGTGCCATCAGTGATCTATCGGTAACAGGGGGACCAGATACGCAGTATTTT
CDR3 protein: CAISDLSVTGGPDTQYF

J gene: TRBJ2-5
V gene: TRBV20-1
D gene: TRBD2
clone size: .
CDR3 DNA: TGCAGTGCCCGGCGCGGGGGGCCCCTCCAAGAGACCCAGTACTTC
CDR3 protein: CSARRGGPLQETQYF

J gene: TRBJ2-4
V gene: TRBV7-8
D gene: TRBD2
clone size: .
CDR3 DNA: TGTGCCAGCAGCGGACTAGCGGGGCAATTAGCCAAAAACATTCAGTACTTC
CDR3 protein: CASSGLAGQLAKNIQYF

J gene: TRBJ1-5
V gene: TRBV27
D gene: .
clone size: few
CDR3 DNA: TGTGCCAGCAGTTTAAATGGGGTCGGTTACAATCAGCCCCAGCATTTT
CDR3 protein: CASSLNGVGYNQPQHF

J gene: TRBJ1-2
V gene: TRBV6-4
D gene: TRBD1
clone size: .
CDR3 DNA: TGTGCCAGCAGTCCTGACAGGGGGCTAACCTATGGCTACACCTTC
CDR3 protein: CASSPDRGLTYGYTF

J gene: TRBJ2-7
V gene: TRBV7-2
D gene: .
clone size: few
CDR3 DNA: TGTGCCAGCAGTCCGGAACTAACCTACGAGCAGTACTTC
CDR3 protein: CASSPELTYEQYF

J gene: TRBJ1-1
V gene: TRBV27
D gene: TRBD1
clone size: medium-sized
CDR3 DNA: TGTGCCAGTCGGACTACAGGGGCGCCGAACACTGAAGCTTTCTTT
CDR3 protein: CASRTTGAPNTEAFF

J gene: TRBJ1-1
V gene: TRBV7-2
D gene: .
clone size: .
CDR3 DNA: TGTGCCAGCAGCCCGAGCCGGCTTGAAGCTTTCTTT
CDR3 protein: CASSPSRLEAFF

J gene: TRBJ1-4
V gene: TRBV20-1
D gene: TRBD1
clone size: .
CDR3 DNA: TGCAGTGCTAGTAGACAGGGGGCGTCGGAAAAACTGTTTTTT
CDR3 protein: CSASRQGASEKLFF

J gene: TRBJ1-2
V gene: TRBV7-6
D gene: .
clone size: .
CDR3 DNA: TGTGCCAGCAGCTTAGCGTTAGAGGCAGTCAATGGCTACACCTTC
CDR3 protein: CASSLALEAVNGYTF

J gene: TRBJ2-7
V gene: TRBV6-5
D gene: .
clone size: .
CDR3 DNA: TGTGCCAGCAGTTACTCGGGGCCCCGGGGCGTCAAGTACGAGCAGTACTTC
CDR3 protein: CASSYSGPRGVKYEQYF

J gene: TRBJ2-1
V gene: TRBV11-3
D gene: .
clone size: few
CDR3 DNA: TGTGCCAGCAGCTTAGGTGGGAGGGGGGACAATGAGCAGTTCTTC
CDR3 protein: CASSLGGRGDNEQFF

J gene: TRBJ1-5
V gene: TRBV19
D gene: .
clone size: few
CDR3 DNA: TGTGCCAGTAGTATTGGGGTAGGACGGTCCAATCAGCCCCAGCATTTT
CDR3 protein: CASSIGVGRSNQPQHF

J gene: TRBJ1-3
V gene: TRBV6-2/TRBV6-3
D gene: .
clone size: few
CDR3 DNA: TGTGCCAGCAGTCCGTGGACGGCCAGCTCTGGAAACACCATATATTTT
CDR3 protein: CASSPWTASSGNTIYF

J gene: TRBJ2-7
V gene: TRBV27
D gene: .
clone size: .
CDR3 DNA: TGTGCCAGCAGTTTCTCACGGACTCTGATCTACGAGCAGTACTTC
CDR3 protein: CASSFSRTLIYEQYF

J gene: TRBJ1-4
V gene: TRBV4-2
D gene: .
clone size: .
CDR3 DNA: TGTGCCAGCAGCCAAGGACAGGATCCGTATGAAAAACTGTTTTTT
CDR3 protein: CASSQGQDPYEKLFF

J gene: TRBJ2-2
V gene: TRBV21-1
D gene: .
clone size: few
CDR3 DNA: TGTGCCAGCAGTTCCCTAGCGGGAGAGGGCGGGGAGCTGTTTTTT
CDR3 protein: CASSSLAGEGGELFF

J gene: TRBJ1-1
V gene: TRBV7-9
D gene: .
clone size: .
CDR3 DNA: TGTGCCAGCAGCCCCCGATGGGGGGGAGACACTGAAGCTTTCTTT
CDR3 protein: CASSPRWGGDTEAFF

J gene: TRBJ2-3
V gene: TRBV6-2/TRBV6-3
D gene: .
clone size: .
CDR3 DNA: TGTGCCAGCAGCCGTGACTGGGCTAGCACAGATACGCAGTATTTT
CDR3 protein: CASSRDWASTDTQYF

J gene: TRBJ2-5
V gene: TRBV14
D gene: .
clone size: few
CDR3 DNA: TGTGCCAGCAGCCAAGACCGATGGGCTACCCAAGAGACCCAGTACTTC
CDR3 protein: CASSQDRWATQETQYF

J gene: TRBJ1-6
V gene: TRBV20-1
D gene: TRBD1
clone size: few
CDR3 DNA: TGCAGTGCTAGAGATTACGAACCAGGGGGTTCACCCCTCCACTTT
CDR3 protein: CSARDYEPGGSPLHF

J gene: TRBJ2-7
V gene: TRBV24-1
D gene: TRBD2
clone size: .
CDR3 DNA: TGTGCCACCCAGAGCGGGGGTTTTCCCTACGAGCAGTACTTC
CDR3 protein: CATQSGGFPYEQYF

J gene: TRBJ1-2
V gene: TRBV5-4
D gene: .
clone size: .
CDR3 DNA: TGTGCCAGCAGCTTGGACAGCATTGGGTATGGCTACACCTTC
CDR3 protein: CASSLDSIGYGYTF

J gene: TRBJ2-1
V gene: TRBV6-1
D gene: TRBD1
clone size: once
CDR3 DNA: TGTGCCAGCAGAACCGGGACAGGGGGCCTCAATGAGCAGTTCTTC
CDR3 protein: CASRTGTGGLNEQFF

J gene: TRBJ1-2
V gene: TRBV7-9
D gene: .
clone size: .
CDR3 DNA: TGTGCCAGCACCCGACCCCCCGGGGGCTATGGCTACACCTTC
CDR3 protein: CASTRPPGGYGYTF

J gene: TRBJ2-7
V gene: TRBV10-2
D gene: TRBD1
clone size: .
CDR3 DNA: TGCGCCAGCAGTGAGTCGACAGGGATCTACGAGCAGTACTTC
CDR3 protein: CASSESTGIYEQYF

J gene: TRBJ2-7
V gene: TRBV11-3
D gene: .
clone size: few
CDR3 DNA: TGTGCCAGCAGCTTTCGGCGGGGTTTGAGCGAGCAGTACTTC
CDR3 protein: CASSFRRGLSEQYF

J gene: TRBJ2-1
V gene: TRBV20-1
D gene: .
clone size: .
CDR3 DNA: TGCAGTGCGGACGGGTTGGCGGGAAAAAATGAGCAGTTCTTC
CDR3 protein: CSADGLAGKNEQFF

J gene: TRBJ1-1
V gene: TRBV12-3/TRBV12-4
D gene: .
clone size: few
CDR3 DNA: TGTGCCAGCACCCTGACAGATCTGAACACTGAAGCTTTCTTT
CDR3 protein: CASTLTDLNTEAFF

J gene: TRBJ2-3
V gene: TRBV9
D gene: .
clone size: .
CDR3 DNA: TGTGCCAGCAGCGGATTAAGCACAGATACGCAGTATTTT
CDR3 protein: CASSGLSTDTQYF

J gene: TRBJ1-5
V gene: TRBV28
D gene: TRBD1
clone size: few
CDR3 DNA: TGTGCCAGCAGGACTGGACAGGGAGGACAGCCCCAGCATTTT
CDR3 protein: CASRTGQGGQPQHF

J gene: TRBJ1-2
V gene: TRBV24-1
D gene: .
clone size: .
CDR3 DNA: TGTGCCACCAGTGATCCATTGGATGGCTACACCTTC
CDR3 protein: CATSDPLDGYTF

J gene: TRBJ2-3
V gene: TRBV4-3
D gene: .
clone size: .
CDR3 DNA: TGCGCCAGCAGCCAAGATCCGTCCACAGATACGCAGTATTTT
CDR3 protein: CASSQDPSTDTQYF

J gene: TRBJ1-6
V gene: TRBV7-2
D gene: .
clone size: .
CDR3 DNA: TGTGCCAGCAGCTTACAGTCCTATAATTCACCCCTCCACTTT
CDR3 protein: CASSLQSYNSPLHF

J gene: TRBJ1-2
V gene: TRBV10-3
D gene: TRBD1
clone size: .
CDR3 DNA: TGTGCCATCAGATCAACCATTGGACAGGGAAGGAGCTATGGCTACACCTTC
CDR3 protein: CAIRSTIGQGRSYGYTF

J gene: TRBJ2-7
V gene: TRBV7-8
D gene: .
clone size: .
CDR3 DNA: TGTGCCAGCAGCATGGGCGGGTCCTACGAGCAGTACTTC
CDR3 protein: CASSMGGSYEQYF

J gene: TRBJ1-5
V gene: TRBV20-1
D gene: .
clone size: few
CDR3 DNA: TGCAGTGCTAGTGCGGGGTATAGCAATCAGCCCCAGCATTTT
CDR3 protein: CSASAGYSNQPQHF

J gene: TRBJ1-2
V gene: TRBV20-1
D gene: TRBD1
clone size: few
CDR3 DNA: TGCAGTGCTGACAGGGGTTCCTCTGGCTACACCTTC
CDR3 protein: CSADRGSSGYTF

J gene: TRBJ2-5
V gene: TRBV28
D gene: .
clone size: .
CDR3 DNA: TGTGCCAGCAGTTCCGGGGGCCCAGGGCGGGAAGAGACCCAGTACTTC
CDR3 protein: CASSSGGPGREETQYF

J gene: TRBJ1-2
V gene: TRBV6-1
D gene: .
clone size: .
CDR3 DNA: TGTGCCAGCAGCCCGATTGGGTTCGGCTACACCTTC
CDR3 protein: CASSPIGFGYTF

J gene: TRBJ2-5
V gene: TRBV12-3/TRBV12-4
D gene: TRBD2
clone size: few
CDR3 DNA: TGTGCCAGCAGTTTGGGACTAGCGGGGGGAGTCCAAGAGACCCAGTACTTC
CDR3 protein: CASSLGLAGGVQETQYF

J gene: TRBJ1-2
V gene: TRBV11-3
D gene: .
clone size: .
CDR3 DNA: TGTGCCAGCAGCCTCCGGACCCGAGGCTACACCTTC
CDR3 protein: CASSLRTRGYTF

J gene: TRBJ1-2
V gene: TRBV25-1
D gene: TRBD1
clone size: .
CDR3 DNA: TGTGCCAGCAGTGACCCGGGACAGGGCTATGGCTACACCTTC
CDR3 protein: CASSDPGQGYGYTF